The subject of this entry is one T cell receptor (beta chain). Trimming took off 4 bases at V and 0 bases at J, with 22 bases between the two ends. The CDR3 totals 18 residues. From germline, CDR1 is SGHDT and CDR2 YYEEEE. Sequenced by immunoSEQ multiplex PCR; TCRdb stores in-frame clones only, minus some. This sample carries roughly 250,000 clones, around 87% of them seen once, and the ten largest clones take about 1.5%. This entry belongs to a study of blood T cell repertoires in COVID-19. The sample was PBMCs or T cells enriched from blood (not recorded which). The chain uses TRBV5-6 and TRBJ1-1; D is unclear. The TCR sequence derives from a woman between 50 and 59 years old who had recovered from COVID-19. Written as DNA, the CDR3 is TGTGCCAGCAGCCCCAGGATCCCCCGGACTAATATGAACACTGAAGCTTTCTTT. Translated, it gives CASSPRIPRTNMNTEAFF.